Detailed here is one TCR beta chain. These data come from a study of regulatory T cells in long-lasting Graves disease. Time point of the sample: persistent/refractory GD, antithyroid drugs over 5 years with positive TRAb. After RNA was extracted from PBMCs, the TCR library was made from it. With iRepertoire HTBI primers and Arm-PCR of CDR3 regions, TCR beta libraries were built. TCRdb reprocessed the multiplex PCR reads via MiXCR and lists one record per CDR3 protein. This sample yields roughly 430,000 distinct CDR3 sequences, of which under 25% are seen a single time; roughly an eighth belongs to the top ten. The V end was cut by 3 bases, the J end by 3 bases, with 15 bases between. This CDR3 is 15 amino acids long. Germline CDR1 reads SGDLS; CDR2 reads YYNGEE.

The starting material was peripheral blood mononuclear cells (PBMCs), obtained when the disease was refractory, from a patient treated with antithyroid drugs. This receptor was taken from a female donor with Graves disease. The chain is built from TRBV9 and TRBJ1-2, with a tentative D call TRBD1 (5 bases). Here the CDR3 DNA reads TGTGCCAGCAGCGATGAACTCCCGGGGGACTATGGCTACACCTTC. Translation gives CASSDELPGDYGYTF.